Below are 26 T cell receptor beta chains sequenced from a single sample in a study of T cells in Graves' hyperthyroidism and ophthalmopathy. Amplification of TCR beta CDR3 regions used RNA as the template. First-round RT-PCR with HTBI primers amplified the TCR CDR3 region. TCRdb redid the calling of the multiplex PCR reads with MiXCR, one entry per CDR3 protein. This table holds hundreds of thousands of distinct CDR3 sequences, about 15% found once. The sequenced sample consisted of blood. The receptors were gathered from a man aged 18 to 30 with Graves' ophthalmopathy.

This clonotype was picked up a small number of times. This CDR3 reads CASSEADDRSQIYGYTF. Here the CDR3 DNA reads TGTGCCAGCAGTGAAGCCGACGACAGAAGTCAAATCTATGGCTACACCTTC. This rearrangement joins TRBV6-1 to TRBJ1-2; D is possibly TRBD1 (5 bases). V was shortened by 0 bases and J by 4 bases, with 18 bases between the two germline ends. The CDR3 totals 17 residues. CDR1 MNHNS and CDR2 SASEGT come from the germline V gene.

The rearrangement uses TRBV7-2 and TRBJ1-6, with TRBD1 identical over 10 bases. Germline-derived CDR1 and CDR2 are SGHTA and FQGNSA. The junction had 2 bases not matched to a gene; V was cut back by 3 bases and J by 9 bases. The CDR3 spans 14 residues. As DNA, the CDR3 is TGTGCCAGCAGCTTGGGACAGGGGACTTCACCCCTCCACTTT. As protein: CASSLGQGTSPLHF.

This clonotype was recorded a few times. The chain links TRBV5-8 to TRBJ2-3, with unresolved D. Trimming pared 0 bases from V and 5 bases from J, leaving 7 bases between. This CDR3 is 13 amino acids long. CDR1 SGHTS and CDR2 YDEGEE come from the germline V gene. The DNA for the CDR3 is TGTGCCAGCAGCTTGGTCGGGCTAGATACGCAGTATTTT. This sequence encodes CASSLVGLDTQYF. Supplemented by reference TRBV5-8 and TRBJ2-3, the full variable domain reads EAGVTQSPTHLIKTRGQQATLRCSPISGHTSVYWYQQALGLGLQFLLWYDEGEERNRGNFPPRFSGRQFPNYSSELNVNALELEDSALYLCASSLVGLDTQYFGPGTRLTVL.

This clonotype occurred many times. V gene TRBV2 combines with J gene TRBJ2-7; D is unclear. The CDR3 spans 12 residues. With 3 bases removed from V and 5 bases from J, the gap between germline ends came to 8 bases. CDR1 SNHLY and CDR2 FYNNEI come from the germline V gene. CDR3 in DNA: TGTGCCAGCAGTGACCTCGAGAACGAGCAGTACTTC. Protein: CASSDLENEQYF.

This clonotype was detected only a few times. The genes are TRBV12-5 and TRBJ1-5; 10 positions match TRBD1. Trimming took 0 bases from V and 4 from J; bases not matched to a gene: 3. CDR1 is LGHNT and CDR2 is FRNRAP in the germline V gene. The CDR3 loop spans 16 amino acids. CDR3 in amino acids: CASGLVTGGGNQPQHF. The CDR3 DNA reads as TGTGCTAGTGGTTTGGTGACAGGGGGCGGGAATCAGCCCCAGCATTTT.

Ten or more counts support this clonotype. In DNA, the CDR3 is TGTGCCAGCAGCCCGGGGGGGAATGCAGATACGCAGTATTTT. This codes for CASSPGGNADTQYF. The chain has TRBV28 and TRBJ2-3; TRBD2 matches 8 bases. The CDR3 has 14 residues. CDR1 is MDHEN, CDR2 SYDVKM, per germline. The trim removed 6 bases at V and 4 bases at J, leaving 6 bases unmatched. Supplemented by reference TRBV28 and TRBJ2-3, the full variable domain reads DVKVTQSSRYLVKRTGEKVFLECVQDMDHENMFWYRQDPGLGLRLIYFSYDVKMKEKGDIPEGYSVSREKKERFSLILESASTNQTSMYLCASSPGGNADTQYFGPGTRLTVL.

As concerns this clonotype: Just one base apart from a much larger clone, this may be a read error. The chain employs TRBV7-6 and TRBJ1-1, with 9 bases matching TRBD1. After removal of 5 bases from V and 6 bases from J, the junction contained 13 bases not matched to a gene. This CDR3 has 16 amino acids. Germline CDR1 SGHVS, CDR2 FNYEAQ. The CDR3 loop reads CASSLGTGPGRAEAFF. The CDR3 nucleotides are TGTGCCAGCAGCCTAGGGACAGGGCCAGGGAGGGCTGAAGCTTTCTTT. Variable domain in full (rest from reference TRBV7-6 and TRBJ1-1): GAGVSQSPRYKVTKRGQDVALRCDPISGHVSLYWYRQALGQGPEFLTYFNYEAQQDKSGLPNDRFSAERPEGSISTLTIQRTEQRDSAMYRCASSLGTGPGRAEAFFGQGTRLTVV.

This clonotype was seen many times. The rearrangement joins TRBV7-2 to TRBJ2-2, with TRBD1 identical over 8 bases. V was pared by 5 bases and J by 6 bases, with 14 bases of the junction left unmatched. The CDR3 totals 17 residues. CDR1 is SGHTA, CDR2 FQGNSA, per germline. The CDR3: CASSPPGQVVPPGELFF. The CDR3 region has the DNA TGTGCCAGCAGCCCTCCGGGACAGGTCGTCCCTCCCGGGGAGCTGTTTTTT. The full variable domain, its missing parts supplied by reference TRBV7-2 and TRBJ2-2, is GAGVSQSPSNKVTEKGKDVELRCDPISGHTALYWYRQSLGQGLEFLIYFQGNSAPDKSGLPSDRFSAERTGGSVSTLTIQRTQQEDSAVYLCASSPPGQVVPPGELFFGEGSRLTVL.

This clonotype was found many times. The J gene is TRBJ2-7, the V gene TRBV5-1; maybe TRBD2 (5 bases). The CDR3 sequence is 13 residues long. Per the germline V gene, CDR1 is SGHRS and CDR2 is YFSETQ. Trimming shortened V by 4 bases and J by 6 bases, and 14 bases separated the two germline ends. The CDR3 is CASSSGLGSEQYF. CDR3 DNA sequence: TGCGCCAGCAGCAGCGGCCTGGGGTCCGAGCAGTACTTC.

This clonotype was counted many times. The chain has TRBV7-3 and TRBJ2-1; unclear D gene. Germline V gene data show CDR1 as SGHTA and CDR2 as FQGTGA. This CDR3 has 13 amino acids. Trimming took 5 bases from V and 6 from J, leaving 11 bases between them. CDR3 sequence (DNA): TGTGCCAGCAGCACTCAGGTTGCCAATGAGCAGTTCTTC. It yields the protein CASSTQVANEQFF.

In its sample, this clonotype was seen many times. V usage is TRBV5-1 and J usage is TRBJ2-7; 7 bases are shared with TRBD1. Trimming took 3 bases from V and 4 from J; bases not matched to a gene: 13. Germline-derived CDR1 and CDR2 are SGHRS and YFSETQ. The CDR3 loop spans 16 amino acids. DNA for the CDR3: TGCGCCAGCAGCTACACCCCTGACAGGGTTTCGTACGAGCAGTACTTC. This encodes CASSYTPDRVSYEQYF.

This chain joins TRBV19 and TRBJ2-5; D remains ambiguous. The V and J ends lost 3 bases and 5 bases respectively, with 13 bases between them. In germline, CDR1 is LNHDA, CDR2 SQIVND (reference sequence). CDR3 size: 14 residues. CDR3 nucleotides: TGTGCCAGTAGTATGGCCGGGCAAAGGGAGACCCAGTACTTC. Amino acids: CASSMAGQRETQYF.

Worth noting for this clonotype: This may be a read error: a much more frequent sequence differs by one nucleotide. The J gene is TRBJ2-3, the V gene TRBV29-1; 7 nucleotides align to TRBD2. With 7 bases clipped from V and 1 base from J, the junction kept 8 bases outside the gene matches. The CDR3 has 14 amino acids. CDR1 and CDR2 from the germline V gene are SQVTM and ANQGSEA. The CDR3 sequence: CSARGEGGTDTQYF. As DNA, the CDR3 is TGCAGCGCCCGCGGGGAGGGAGGCACAGATACGCAGTATTTT.

This clonotype was counted only a few times. The rearrangement joins TRBV6-5 to TRBJ2-1; D uncertain. This CDR3 has 15 residues. Germline V gives CDR1 MNHEY, CDR2 SVGAGI. Trimming stripped 0 bases from V and 7 bases from J, with 13 bases between. CDR3 nucleotide sequence: TGTGCCAGCAGTTACTCCTACTCGGCAGAGAATGAGCAGTTCTTC. Residues: CASSYSYSAENEQFF.

This clonotype came up many times. The J gene is TRBJ2-7, the V gene TRBV5-1; D may correspond to TRBD1 or TRBD2 (6 bases each). Trimming shortened V by 2 bases and J by 7 bases, and 19 bases separated the two germline ends. The CDR3 is 15 residues long. Germline V gene data show CDR1 as SGHRS and CDR2 as YFSETQ. The CDR3 region is CASSFIPGRGGEQYF. CDR3 coding DNA: TGCGCCAGCAGCTTCATCCCGGGGAGAGGGGGGGAGCAGTACTTC.

This clonotype was counted ten times or more. This rearrangement joins TRBV29-1 to TRBJ2-7; 9 bases fit TRBD1. This CDR3 region has 12 residues. Germline CDR1 SQVTM, CDR2 ANQGSEA. Trimming took 4 bases from V and 5 from J; bases not matched to a gene: 3. The CDR3 region has the DNA TGCAGCGTTGGGACAGGGGCGCACGAGCAGTACTTC. Protein: CSVGTGAHEQYF.

There are a few counts of this clonotype. The chain combines TRBV15 with TRBJ2-1; TRBD2 aligns across 8 bases. The CDR3 runs 17 residues. Per germline, CDR1 LNHNV and CDR2 YYDKDF (reference sequence). V trimming: 1 base; J trimming: 4 bases; junction bases outside the gene matches: 9. The CDR3 loop reads CATSRVAGTTGYNEQFF. CDR3 nucleotide sequence: TGTGCCACCAGCAGAGTAGCGGGAACCACTGGGTACAATGAGCAGTTCTTC.

This clonotype has a count of ten or more. The chain's CDR3 is CAISESAGLTAKNIQYF. CDR3 nucleotides: TGTGCCATCAGTGAGTCGGCGGGACTTACGGCCAAAAACATTCAGTACTTC. The rearrangement joins TRBV10-3 to TRBJ2-4; tentative D call: TRBD2 (6 bases). The V end was cut by 0 bases, the J end by 1 base, with 13 bases between. From germline, CDR1 is ENHRY and CDR2 SYGVKD. This CDR3 contains 17 residues.

This clonotype was counted ten times or more. This chain uses TRBV7-9 with TRBJ1-2, with D maybe TRBD1 (5 bases). The germline V gene encodes CDR1 SEHNR and CDR2 FQNEAQ (reference sequence). Trimming stripped 5 bases from V and 4 bases from J, with 11 bases between. The CDR3 is made up of 13 amino acids. The CDR3: CASSPDNPYGYTF. In DNA, the CDR3 is TGTGCCAGCAGCCCGGACAACCCCTATGGCTACACCTTC.

The chain joins TRBV6-1 to TRBJ2-4; D is possibly TRBD1 (6 bases). The germline V and J ends were trimmed by 5 bases and 4 bases, with 9 bases remaining between them. Germline loops: CDR1 MNHNS, CDR2 SASEGT. This CDR3 spans 13 amino acids. CDR3 DNA sequence: TGTGCCAGCAGTCCGGGACAAAAAAACATTCAGTACTTC. Translated: CASSPGQKNIQYF.

The V gene is TRBV27, the J gene TRBJ2-5, with D maybe TRBD1 (6 bases). This CDR3 is 14 amino acids long. The V gene's germline CDR1 is MNHEY and CDR2 SMNVEV (reference sequence). Trimming took off 5 bases at V and 4 bases at J, with 14 bases between the two ends. CDR3 DNA sequence: TGTGCCAGCAGTCTACGACAGGTTGGAGAGACCCAGTACTTC. Protein sequence: CASSLRQVGETQYF.

This clonotype occurred many times. The chain is built from TRBV7-9 and TRBJ1-1; no definite D call. The germline gives CDR1 SEHNR, CDR2 FQNEAQ (reference sequence). Trimming pared 4 bases from V and 7 bases from J, leaving 16 bases between. CDR3 length: 14 residues. The CDR3 DNA sequence: TGTGCCAGCAGCTCCCCGACGGGAGAGTTTGAAGCTTTCTTT. Translated: CASSSPTGEFEAFF.

This clonotype has a handful of counts. One end of the junction is discordant with germline, which a read error may explain. This rearrangement joins TRBV2 to TRBJ2-7; no clear D. Per the germline V gene, CDR1 is SNHLY and CDR2 is FYNNEI. This CDR3 has 11 amino acids. CDR3 in DNA: TGTGCCAACAGTCATTCCTACGAGCAGTACTTC. Translated: CANSHSYEQYF.

The V call is TRBV19, the J call TRBJ2-1; D might be TRBD2 (5 bases). Trimming shortened V by 5 bases and J by 7 bases, and 21 bases separated the two germline ends. There are 16 residues in the CDR3. Germline V gives CDR1 LNHDA, CDR2 SQIVND (reference sequence). The DNA for the CDR3 is TGTGCCAGTAGTCAAGATACCGGACTCCTGTATAATGAGCAGTTCTTC. It encodes CASSQDTGLLYNEQFF.

There are many counts of this clonotype. V is TRBV27 and J is TRBJ2-1; D remains unclear. Per germline, CDR1 MNHEY and CDR2 SMNVEV (reference sequence). The V end lost 6 bases, the J end lost 0 bases, and 15 bases lay between the germline ends. The CDR3 contains 16 residues. CDR3 bases: TGTGCCAGCAGCCAGACCAGTGCGAGCTCCTACAATGAGCAGTTCTTC. It encodes CASSQTSASSYNEQFF.

This clonotype occurred many times. The chain recombines TRBV7-2 with TRBJ2-3; D is unclear. Germline lookup yields CDR1 SGHTA and CDR2 FQGNSA. The V and J ends lost 2 bases and 6 bases respectively, with 9 bases between them. CDR3 size: 13 residues. The CDR3, as DNA: TGTGCCAGCAGCTTAAATGTGGGGGATACGCAGTATTTT. This translates into CASSLNVGDTQYF.